Below are 5 T cell receptor beta chains sequenced from a single sample in a study of T cell responses to AZD1222 COVID-19 vaccine. Assay used: immunoSEQ multiplex PCR; TCRdb lists only in-frame clones, some missing. The sample lists 110,000 to 150,000 clones, 75% to 90% occurring once. Sequenced here: peripheral blood, sampled on day 0 of AZD1222 vaccination. The receptor source for this set is an adult in good health.

The chain recombines TRBV5-4 with TRBJ1-2; D might be TRBD1 (5 bases). Trimming removed 0 bases at V and 5 bases at J, with 8 bases between. In germline, CDR1 is SGHNT, CDR2 YYREEE (reference sequence). The CDR3 has 13 residues. Written as DNA, the CDR3 is TGTGCCAGCAGCTTGGTAGGGGAGTATGGCTACACCTTC. The encoded protein is CASSLVGEYGYTF.

This chain uses TRBV27 with TRBJ2-3, with 7 bases fitting TRBD2. Unmatched junction bases numbered 2, after V lost 1 base and J lost 7 bases. CDR3 length: 13 amino acids. CDR1 and CDR2 (germline): MNHEY, SMNVEV (reference sequence). CDR3: CASSLLGGNTQYF. The DNA of the CDR3 is TGTGCCAGCAGTTTATTGGGGGGGAATACGCAGTATTTT.

This clone was recorded only once. The V and J genes are TRBV18 and TRBJ1-2; D gene ambiguous. The CDR3 is 14 amino acids. Germline V lookup: CDR1 KGHSH, CDR2 LQKENI. V was pared by 0 bases and J by 6 bases, with 11 bases between. The CDR3 coding sequence is TGTGCCAGCTCACCACCGTTACGGGATAATGGCTACACCTTC. Protein product: CASSPPLRDNGYTF.

V and J are TRBV5-1 and TRBJ1-5; TRBD1 matches 8 bases. Germline V gene data show CDR1 as SGHRS and CDR2 as YFSETQ. The CDR3 extends over 16 amino acids. V gave up 4 bases and J gave up 4 bases; unmatched junction bases: 10. The CDR3 reads CASSPGGTGQNQPQHF. Here the CDR3 DNA reads TGCGCCAGCAGCCCGGGGGGGACAGGCCAAAATCAGCCCCAGCATTTT. The variable domain in full, completed from reference TRBV5-1 and TRBJ1-5, reads KAGVTQTPRYLIKTRGQQVTLSCSPISGHRSVSWYQQTPGQGLQFLFEYFSETQRNKGNFPGRFSGRQFSNSRSEMNVSTLELGDSALYLCASSPGGTGQNQPQHFGDGTRLSIL.

In its sample, this clone was seen once. This sequence joins TRBV6-5 and TRBJ2-3, with D unclear. With 10 bases removed from V and 1 base from J, the gap between germline ends came to 15 bases. Germline CDR1 is MNHEY and CDR2 is SVGAGI. This CDR3 spans 14 amino acids. The DNA for the CDR3 is TGTGCCACCAGGCCGAGCGTACGCACAGATACGCAGTATTTT. It yields the protein CATRPSVRTDTQYF.